This is a list of T cell receptor beta chains from one sample in a study of T cells after yellow fever vaccination. TCRdb reanalysed the 5' RACE reads using MiXCR and keeps one entry per CDR3 protein. The sample has approximately 510,000 distinct CDR3 sequences, around a fifth seen once; the top ten hold less than 20%. The sequencing here drew on PBMCs, taken about 21 days after the first yellow fever vaccination. Receptors originate from a man between 18 and 35 years old who received the YFV17D yellow fever vaccine. The CDR3 runs from the conserved cysteine through the conserved F or W. The D gene is left open where the match is weak. Not all rows give a size; the values are once, few, many and, for expanded clones, a class.

clone_size j_call v_call cdr3_length d_call cdr3_aa cdr3_nt
NA TRBJ1-6 TRBV19 16 NA CASSWSALDYNSPLHF TGTGCCAGTAGTTGGTCAGCTTTGGACTATAATTCACCCCTCCACTTT
few TRBJ2-1 TRBV9 16 TRBD2 CASSTSGAISYNEQFF TGTGCCAGCAGCACCAGCGGGGCAATCTCCTACAATGAGCAGTTCTTC
few TRBJ2-5 TRBV4-3 17 TRBD2 CASSQVSHSGAWETQYF TGCGCCAGCAGCCAAGTCTCCCACAGCGGGGCCTGGGAGACCCAGTACTTC
few TRBJ2-1 TRBV5-1 15 NA CASSLDQSSYNEQFF TGCGCCAGCAGCTTGGATCAGAGCTCCTACAATGAGCAGTTCTTC
NA TRBJ2-7 TRBV7-2 14 NA CASSLERVSYEQYF TGTGCCAGCAGCTTAGAACGGGTATCCTACGAGCAGTACTTC
many TRBJ2-7 TRBV6-1 12 NA CASSGDSYEQYF TGTGCCAGCAGTGGGGACTCCTACGAGCAGTACTTC
many TRBJ2-3 TRBV18 14 NA CASSPRQGTDTQYF TGTGCCAGCTCACCAAGGCAGGGGACAGATACGCAGTATTTT
NA TRBJ1-1 TRBV4-3 15 NA CASSQDWGVNTEAFF TGCGCCAGCAGCCAAGATTGGGGGGTGAACACTGAAGCTTTCTTT
NA TRBJ2-7 TRBV7-9 12 NA CASGSMNYEQYF TGTGCCAGCGGGTCGATGAACTACGAGCAGTACTTC
few TRBJ2-4 TRBV12-3/TRBV12-4 15 TRBD1 CASRVDRGRENIQYF TGTGCCAGCAGAGTAGACAGGGGGAGGGAGAACATTCAGTACTTC
few TRBJ2-1 TRBV18 16 TRBD2 CASLSGGGSSYNEQFF TGTGCCAGCTTGAGTGGTGGCGGGAGCTCCTACAATGAGCAGTTCTTC
NA TRBJ2-3 TRBV3-1 12 NA CASSLGMDTQYF TGTGCCAGCAGTCTAGGGATGGATACGCAGTATTTT
few TRBJ1-2 TRBV20-1 12 NA CSASGTLGGYTF TGCAGTGCTAGTGGGACTTTGGGGGGCTACACCTTC
NA TRBJ1-2 TRBV5-5 14 NA CASSFFGSNYGYTF TGTGCCAGCAGCTTTTTCGGTTCTAACTATGGCTACACCTTC
NA TRBJ2-2 TRBV27 11 NA CASGSSGELFF TGTGCCAGCGGCTCATCCGGGGAGCTGTTTTTT
few TRBJ1-1 TRBV27 14 NA CASSLAGAYTEAFF TGTGCCAGCAGTTTAGCTGGGGCTTACACTGAAGCTTTCTTT
many TRBJ2-3 TRBV5-1 15 NA CASSPAGVRADTQYF TGCGCCAGCAGCCCGGCCGGGGTTCGAGCAGATACGCAGTATTTT
few TRBJ1-1 TRBV19 13 NA CASETGWNTEAFF TGTGCCAGCGAGACAGGCTGGAACACTGAAGCTTTCTTT
NA TRBJ2-5 TRBV7-3 16 TRBD2 CASSSGGGLGQETQYF TGTGCCAGCAGCTCGGGCGGGGGACTAGGACAAGAGACCCAGTACTTC
many TRBJ1-5 TRBV7-2 12 NA CASSLGRQPQHF TGTGCCAGCAGTTTGGGCCGTCAGCCCCAGCATTTT
NA TRBJ2-1 TRBV11-2 17 TRBD2 CASSLHPPGGVYNEQFF TGTGCCAGCAGCTTACACCCCCCGGGGGGGGTCTACAATGAGCAGTTCTTC
few TRBJ1-2 TRBV9 15 TRBD1 CASSAGGPTNYGYTF TGTGCCAGCAGCGCAGGGGGACCGACTAACTATGGCTACACCTTC
NA TRBJ2-5 TRBV6-1 15 TRBD2 CASSDDAGGRETQYF TGTGCCAGCAGTGACGATGCGGGGGGGCGAGAGACCCAGTACTTC
few TRBJ2-3 TRBV6-2/TRBV6-3 17 TRBD2 CASRSFLAGVGTDTQYF TGTGCCAGCAGATCCTTCCTAGCGGGGGTCGGCACAGATACGCAGTATTTT
few TRBJ2-3 TRBV6-1 14 TRBD1 CASTPTGAEDTQYF TGTGCCAGCACCCCGACAGGGGCGGAAGATACGCAGTATTTT
NA TRBJ2-7 TRBV4-2 16 TRBD1 CASSQVGQGAGYEQYF TGTGCCAGCAGCCAAGTAGGACAGGGGGCGGGTTACGAGCAGTACTTC
NA TRBJ2-1 TRBV3-1 15 TRBD2 CASSRSGGSYNEQFF TGTGCCAGCAGCCGCAGCGGGGGCTCCTACAATGAGCAGTTCTTC
NA TRBJ2-1 TRBV12-3/TRBV12-4 13 NA CASSLTSTGMQFF TGTGCCAGCAGTTTGACTTCGACAGGTATGCAGTTCTTC
NA TRBJ2-1 TRBV7-9 15 TRBD1 CASQTEDRVVNEQFF TGTGCCAGCCAGACGGAGGACAGGGTGGTCAATGAGCAGTTCTTC
many TRBJ2-3 TRBV7-2 15 NA CASSPGTLALDTQYF TGTGCCAGCAGCCCCGGGACCCTGGCGTTAGATACGCAGTATTTT
NA TRBJ2-2 TRBV20-1 16 TRBD2 CSARVAGGPGTGELFF TGCAGTGCTAGAGTAGCGGGGGGCCCGGGGACCGGGGAGCTGTTTTTT
NA TRBJ2-4 TRBV10-3 15 NA CAISESLKGERNQYF TGTGCCATCAGTGAGTCATTAAAGGGGGAGAGGAATCAGTACTTC
NA TRBJ2-2 TRBV2 14 NA CASSDLINTGELFF TGTGCCAGCAGTGATTTGATAAACACCGGGGAGCTGTTTTTT
many TRBJ1-1 TRBV5-1 15 NA CASSFAGDTNTEAFF TGCGCCAGCAGCTTCGCAGGGGACACGAACACTGAAGCTTTCTTT
NA TRBJ2-5 TRBV6-1 14 NA CATGARPSGETQYF TGTGCCACAGGGGCCCGACCCAGCGGAGAGACCCAGTACTTC
few TRBJ2-1 TRBV5-1 14 NA CASSLEQDYNEQFF TGCGCCAGCAGCTTGGAACAGGACTACAATGAGCAGTTCTTC
few TRBJ1-1 TRBV15 17 TRBD1 CATSSLGLVGGLTEAFF TGTGCCACCAGCAGTCTGGGGCTGGTAGGGGGCCTGACTGAAGCTTTCTTT
few TRBJ1-5 TRBV5-4 16 TRBD1 CASSLVPDRENQPQHF TGTGCCAGCAGCTTGGTTCCGGACAGGGAAAATCAGCCCCAGCATTTT
few TRBJ1-4 TRBV7-9 16 NA CASSLARLPTNEKLFF TGTGCCAGCAGCTTAGCAAGGCTCCCAACTAATGAAAAACTGTTTTTT
NA TRBJ2-1 TRBV20-1 15 TRBD2 CSAREGQGFYNEQFF TGCAGTGCCCGGGAGGGCCAGGGTTTTTACAATGAGCAGTTCTTC
NA TRBJ2-3 TRBV7-2 16 NA CASSPSVGPWTDTQYF TGTGCCAGCAGCCCGTCAGTTGGACCGTGGACCGATACGCAGTATTTT
NA TRBJ2-1 TRBV6-1 14 TRBD1 CASSRRQGTDEQFF TGTGCCAGCAGTCGACGACAGGGGACAGATGAGCAGTTCTTC
many TRBJ2-1 TRBV5-6 15 TRBD1 CASSLKDRVTNEQFF TGTGCCAGCAGCTTGAAGGACAGGGTCACCAATGAGCAGTTCTTC
few TRBJ2-3 TRBV5-1 16 TRBD2 CASSLDAAGGPRTQYF TGCGCCAGCAGCTTGGATGCAGCGGGGGGGCCGAGAACGCAGTATTTT
few TRBJ2-7 TRBV7-9 14 TRBD1 CASGGDRGRDEQYF TGTGCCAGCGGCGGGGACAGGGGTCGCGACGAGCAGTACTTC
few TRBJ1-2 TRBV12-3/TRBV12-4 13 NA CASSLREGYGYTF TGTGCCAGCAGTTTGAGGGAGGGCTATGGCTACACCTTC
once TRBJ1-2 TRBV10-3 14 NA CAISESPVNYGYTF TGTGCCATCAGTGAGTCACCAGTGAACTATGGCTACACCTTC
NA TRBJ2-7 TRBV27 14 NA CASSFSGVRYEQYF TGTGCCAGCAGTTTTTCCGGGGTCCGCTACGAGCAGTACTTC
once TRBJ1-2 TRBV12-3/TRBV12-4 14 NA CASSSGSSSYGYTF TGTGCCAGCAGTTCGGGCTCAAGCAGCTATGGCTACACCTTC
few TRBJ2-7 TRBV6-2/TRBV6-3 19 TRBD1 CASSYPRDRGTPRHHEQYF TGTGCCAGCAGTTACCCAAGGGACAGGGGGACGCCCCGACACCACGAGCAGTACTTC
NA TRBJ1-5 TRBV20-1 13 TRBD1 CSAPTGGGQPQHF TGCAGTGCCCCTACAGGGGGGGGTCAGCCCCAGCATTTT
NA TRBJ1-2 TRBV6-5 15 TRBD1 CASSYAGQGFYGYTF TGTGCCAGCAGTTACGCGGGACAGGGCTTCTATGGCTACACCTTC
NA TRBJ2-6 TRBV27 18 TRBD1 CASSPLQGAIAGANVLTF TGTGCCAGCAGTCCTCTACAGGGGGCGATAGCGGGGGCCAACGTCCTGACTTTC
NA TRBJ1-2 TRBV20-1 15 TRBD1 CSALTGKGAKYGYTF TGCAGTGCTTTGACAGGGAAGGGGGCTAAGTATGGCTACACCTTC
NA TRBJ2-7 TRBV5-8 16 NA CASSSLLGPGSYEQYF TGTGCCAGCAGCTCCCTTCTAGGCCCAGGGTCCTACGAGCAGTACTTC